This T cell receptor beta chain originates from a study of shared clonotypes between healthy human individuals. Study-wide findings and caveats: Clonotypes shared by all four sorted-subset donors had higher generation probabilities than non-shared clonotypes. An anticipated effect of sequencing depth on clonotype sharing among donors was recognized. Larger estimated richness was generally seen in naive subsets than in memory subsets.

Cells designated naive CD8 were CD45RO-negative and were positively selected for CCR7, with terminally differentiated effector memory CD45RA+ cells excluded. The germline gives CDR1 PRHDT, CDR2 FYEKMQ (reference sequence). This CDR3 comprises 13 residues. V lost 8 bases to trimming and J lost 3 bases; unmatched junction nucleotides: 5. Data came from immunoSEQ multiplex PCR; TCRdb stores just in-frame clones and leaves some out. This sample has nearly 2 million clones, with about 95% found just once. In regard to this clone: As yet, its antigen is unknown.

This rearrangement joins TRBV13 to TRBJ2-5; TRBD2 matches 8 bases. Sequencing used naive CD8+ T cells sorted from blood. The clonotype was recovered from a man younger than 35 in good health. The CDR3 protein is CASGGAGEETQYF. The CDR3 DNA is TGTGCCAGCGGGGGAGCGGGAGAAGAGACCCAGTACTTC.